These T cell receptor beta chains were read from a single sample in a study of blood T cell repertoires in COVID-19. The data were produced by immunoSEQ multiplex PCR, yet TCRdb's version contains in-frame clones alone and is incomplete. The sample shows about 320,000 clones, roughly 86% of them seen only once. Material for sequencing was peripheral blood. These receptors were collected from a woman in her forties or fifties with acute or convalescent COVID-19. Both conserved end residues are part of each CDR3. D genes are given only for firm matches. Clone size is shown for a subset of rows, as once, few, many or a class of expanded clone.

V gene	D gene	clone size	J gene	CDR3 protein	CDR3 DNA
TRBV2	.	few	TRBJ1-6	CASGGLEDSPLHF	TGTGCCAGCGGAGGTCTTGAAGATTCACCCCTCCACTTT
TRBV28	.	few	TRBJ1-4	CASTPDTTNEKLFF	TGTGCCAGCACCCCGGACACAACTAATGAAAAACTGTTTTTT
TRBV27	.	once	TRBJ1-5	CASSFRMSNQPQHF	TGTGCCAGCAGTTTCAGGATGAGCAATCAGCCCCAGCATTTT
TRBV6-6	.	.	TRBJ1-1	CASSRQVMNTEAFF	TGTGCCAGCAGTCGACAGGTTATGAACACTGAAGCTTTCTTT
TRBV6-5	.	.	TRBJ1-2	CASSPGTTVSYGYTF	TGTGCCAGCAGTCCCGGGACAACCGTCTCCTATGGCTACACCTTC
TRBV5-1	TRBD1	.	TRBJ2-7	CASSSELDRVYEQYF	TGCGCCAGCAGCTCGGAATTGGACAGGGTCTACGAGCAGTACTTC
TRBV28	.	.	TRBJ2-7	CASSLWRAEQYF	TGTGCCAGCAGTTTATGGCGCGCCGAGCAGTACTTC
TRBV30	.	.	TRBJ1-1	CAWSLASRGRPEAFF	TGTGCCTGGAGCTTGGCCAGTCGGGGGAGGCCTGAAGCTTTCTTT
TRBV5-1	.	.	TRBJ2-7	CASSLGREAYEQYF	TGCGCCAGCAGCTTGGGCAGGGAGGCCTACGAGCAGTACTTC
TRBV5-1	.	.	TRBJ2-7	CASSLVAGGYEQYF	TGCGCCAGCAGCTTGGTAGCAGGGGGGTACGAGCAGTACTTC
TRBV4-2	TRBD2	.	TRBJ2-3	CASSKSGGREADTQYF	TGTGCCAGCAGCAAATCAGGTGGGAGGGAGGCAGATACGCAGTATTTT
TRBV5-4	.	.	TRBJ2-7	CASSSRDFSYEQYF	TGTGCCAGCAGCTCCCGGGACTTCTCCTACGAGCAGTACTTC
TRBV7-3	.	.	TRBJ1-2	CASSLTPGQANYGYTF	TGTGCCAGCAGCTTAACGCCGGGACAAGCTAACTATGGCTACACCTTC
TRBV9	.	.	TRBJ1-2	CASSEGRGGPPGYTF	TGTGCCAGCAGCGAAGGGAGGGGGGGTCCGCCCGGCTACACCTTC
TRBV24-1	.	.	TRBJ1-2	CATSDLFVREGYTF	TGTGCCACCAGTGATTTGTTTGTGAGGGAAGGCTACACCTTC
TRBV28	.	.	TRBJ1-5	CASSNPGVQAQHF	TGTGCCAGCAGTAACCCCGGCGTCCAGGCCCAGCATTTT
TRBV5-1	.	.	TRBJ2-7	CASSRMLASGEQYF	TGCGCCAGCAGCCGAATGCTAGCGTCAGGAGAGCAGTACTTC
TRBV5-4	.	.	TRBJ2-7	CASSLEGGVREQYF	TGTGCCAGCAGCTTGGAGGGCGGGGTGAGGGAGCAGTACTTC
TRBV2	TRBD1	.	TRBJ1-2	CASSVAKGTGSGYTF	TGTGCCAGCAGTGTAGCCAAGGGGACAGGGAGCGGCTACACCTTC
TRBV9	TRBD1	.	TRBJ2-7	CASSPRGQRENEQYF	TGTGCCAGCAGCCCCAGGGGACAGCGCGAAAACGAGCAGTACTTC
TRBV4-1	TRBD1	.	TRBJ2-7	CASSPGQGKGGYEQYF	TGCGCCAGCAGCCCCGGACAGGGTAAGGGGGGATACGAGCAGTACTTC
TRBV5-4	.	.	TRBJ2-7	CASSRDGGSNEQYF	TGTGCCAGCAGCCGTGACGGCGGTAGTAATGAGCAGTACTTC
TRBV7-3	TRBD2	.	TRBJ2-1	CASSHSNAWGLAGNEQFF	TGTGCCAGCAGCCATTCCAACGCCTGGGGACTAGCGGGGAATGAGCAGTTCTTC
TRBV5-4	TRBD1	few	TRBJ1-1	CASSLAGTANTEAFF	TGTGCCAGCAGCTTGGCAGGGACAGCAAACACTGAAGCTTTCTTT
TRBV12-3/TRBV12-4	.	once	TRBJ1-5	CASSMGPALQHF	TGTGCCAGCAGTATGGGCCCGGCCCTCCAGCATTTT
TRBV12-3/TRBV12-4	.	.	TRBJ1-5	CASSRSNQPQHF	TGTGCCAGCAGTCGTAGCAATCAGCCCCAGCATTTT
TRBV5-5	TRBD2	.	TRBJ2-3	CASSLSTSGLTDTQYF	TGTGCCAGCAGCTTATCGACTAGCGGACTCACAGATACGCAGTATTTT
TRBV6-2/TRBV6-3	TRBD2	once	TRBJ2-6	CASSYTRRLAGYFGANVLTF	TGTGCCAGCAGTTACACCCGCCGGCTAGCGGGGTATTTTGGGGCCAACGTCCTGACTTTC
TRBV7-3	.	once	TRBJ2-2	CASSLGQGGTGELFF	TGTGCCAGCAGCTTAGGGCAGGGTGGTACCGGGGAGCTGTTTTTT
TRBV30	TRBD1	.	TRBJ1-1	CASLPGQGLNTEAFF	TGTGCCTCGTTACCGGGACAGGGGCTTAACACTGAAGCTTTCTTT
TRBV13	TRBD1	.	TRBJ2-7	CASSLRQGAYEQYF	TGTGCCAGCAGCCTCCGACAGGGGGCTTACGAGCAGTACTTC
TRBV4-1	.	.	TRBJ2-7	CASSQVIYGDRYF	TGCGCCAGCAGCCAGGTGATCTACGGGGATCGGTACTTC
TRBV6-2/TRBV6-3	.	.	TRBJ1-5	CASSTRAEDQPQHF	TGTGCCAGCAGCACCCGGGCGGAGGATCAGCCCCAGCATTTT
TRBV7-2	.	.	TRBJ1-2	CASSRRTENYGYTF	TGTGCCAGCAGCCGGCGGACAGAAAACTATGGCTACACCTTC
TRBV29-1	.	.	TRBJ1-5	CSVGELNQPQHF	TGCAGCGTTGGGGAGCTCAATCAGCCCCAGCATTTT
TRBV6-5	TRBD1	.	TRBJ1-1	CASIEDRADTEAFF	TGTGCCAGCATCGAGGACAGGGCGGACACTGAAGCTTTCTTT
TRBV28	TRBD1	.	TRBJ1-5	CASSSGTGAEGPQHF	TGTGCCAGCAGCTCCGGGACAGGGGCTGAAGGGCCCCAGCATTTT
TRBV7-9	TRBD2	few	TRBJ2-7	CASSGTSGRRTYEQYF	TGTGCCAGCAGCGGAACTAGCGGGAGACGGACCTACGAGCAGTACTTC
TRBV10-3	.	.	TRBJ1-5	CAIMGNNQPQHF	TGTGCCATCATGGGCAACAATCAGCCCCAGCATTTT
TRBV6-2/TRBV6-3	.	.	TRBJ2-7	CASSNPATGFYEQYF	TGTGCCAGCAGCAACCCTGCCACAGGGTTCTACGAGCAGTACTTC
TRBV6-1	.	.	TRBJ1-2	CASSEGRANYGYTF	TGTGCCAGCAGTGAAGGTCGAGCGAACTATGGCTACACCTTC
TRBV6-2/TRBV6-3	TRBD1	.	TRBJ2-7	CASSYGLVGQGYEQYF	TGTGCCAGCAGTTATGGTTTGGTCGGACAGGGATACGAGCAGTACTTC
TRBV6-5	.	.	TRBJ1-2	CARRGDYGYTF	TGTGCCCGCCGGGGGGACTATGGCTACACCTTC
TRBV10-3	TRBD2	.	TRBJ2-7	CAIRGSGGGNEQYF	TGTGCCATCAGGGGGAGCGGGGGAGGTAACGAGCAGTACTTC
TRBV29-1	.	.	TRBJ1-1	CSVERALVTEAFF	TGCAGCGTTGAGAGGGCATTAGTCACTGAAGCTTTCTTT
TRBV12-3/TRBV12-4	TRBD1	.	TRBJ2-7	CASSSDRGSEQYF	TGTGCCAGCAGTTCGGACAGGGGCAGCGAGCAGTACTTC
TRBV14	.	.	TRBJ2-3	CASSQDVRWGVNTDTQYF	TGTGCCAGCAGCCAAGATGTCCGCTGGGGGGTTAACACAGATACGCAGTATTTT